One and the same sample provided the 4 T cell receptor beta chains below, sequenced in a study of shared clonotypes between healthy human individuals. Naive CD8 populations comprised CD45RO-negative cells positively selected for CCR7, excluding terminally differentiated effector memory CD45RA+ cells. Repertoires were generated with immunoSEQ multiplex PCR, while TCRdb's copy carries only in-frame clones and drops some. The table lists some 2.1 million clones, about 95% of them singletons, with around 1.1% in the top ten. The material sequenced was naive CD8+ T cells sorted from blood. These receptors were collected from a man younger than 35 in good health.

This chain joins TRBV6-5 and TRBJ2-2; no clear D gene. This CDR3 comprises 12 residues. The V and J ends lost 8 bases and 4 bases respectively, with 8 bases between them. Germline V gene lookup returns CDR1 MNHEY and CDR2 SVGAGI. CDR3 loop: CASAPGTGELFF. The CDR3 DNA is TGTGCCAGCGCCCCGGGCACCGGGGAGCTGTTTTTT.

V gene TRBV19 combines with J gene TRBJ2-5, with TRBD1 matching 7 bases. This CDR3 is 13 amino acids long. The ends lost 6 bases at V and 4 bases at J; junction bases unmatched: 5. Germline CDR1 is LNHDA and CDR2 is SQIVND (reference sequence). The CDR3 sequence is CASSPGTVETQYF. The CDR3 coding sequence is TGTGCCAGTAGCCCGGGGACAGTAGAGACCCAGTACTTC. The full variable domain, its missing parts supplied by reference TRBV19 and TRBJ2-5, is DGGITQSPKYLFRKEGQNVTLSCEQNLNHDAMYWYRQDPGQGLRLIYYSQIVNDFQKGDIAEGYSVSREKKESFPLTVTSAQKNPTAFYLCASSPGTVETQYFGPGTRLLVL.

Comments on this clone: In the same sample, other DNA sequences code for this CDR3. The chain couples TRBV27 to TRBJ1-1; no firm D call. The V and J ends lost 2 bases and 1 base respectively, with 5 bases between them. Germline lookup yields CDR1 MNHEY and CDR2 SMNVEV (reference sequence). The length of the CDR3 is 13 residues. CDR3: CASSLGENTEAFF. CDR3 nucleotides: TGTGCCAGCAGTTTAGGCGAGAACACTGAAGCTTTCTTT.

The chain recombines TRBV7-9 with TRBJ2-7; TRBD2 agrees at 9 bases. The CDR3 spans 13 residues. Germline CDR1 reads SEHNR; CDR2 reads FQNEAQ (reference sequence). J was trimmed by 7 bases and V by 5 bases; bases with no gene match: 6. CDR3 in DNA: TGTGCCAGCAGCCCGTTTAGCGGGAGTGAGCAGTACTTC. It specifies CASSPFSGSEQYF.